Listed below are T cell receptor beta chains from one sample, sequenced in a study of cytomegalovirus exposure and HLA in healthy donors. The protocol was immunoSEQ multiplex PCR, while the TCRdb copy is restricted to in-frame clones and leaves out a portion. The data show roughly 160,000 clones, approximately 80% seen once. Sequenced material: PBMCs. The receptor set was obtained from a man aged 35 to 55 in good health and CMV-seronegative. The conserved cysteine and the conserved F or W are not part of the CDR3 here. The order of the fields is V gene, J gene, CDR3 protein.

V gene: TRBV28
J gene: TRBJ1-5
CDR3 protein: ASSFVTGDQPQH

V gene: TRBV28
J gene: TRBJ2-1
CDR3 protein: ASGEEQYEQF

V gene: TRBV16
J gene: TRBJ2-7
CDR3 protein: ASSHRGSGRSSYEQY

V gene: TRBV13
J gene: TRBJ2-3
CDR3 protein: ASSLPSGGTDTQY

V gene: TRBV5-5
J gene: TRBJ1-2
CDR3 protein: ASSSLMNYGYT

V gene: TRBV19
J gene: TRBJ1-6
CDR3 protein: ASGTGGNSPLH

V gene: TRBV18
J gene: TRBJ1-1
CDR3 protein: ASSPRQGLGTEAF

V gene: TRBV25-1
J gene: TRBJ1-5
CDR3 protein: ASSGQGTSNQPQH

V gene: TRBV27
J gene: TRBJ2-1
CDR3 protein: ASSWTGDEQF

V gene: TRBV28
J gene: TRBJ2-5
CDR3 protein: AVRPGSQETQY

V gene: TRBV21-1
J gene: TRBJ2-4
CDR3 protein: ASSKSGFYLNIQY

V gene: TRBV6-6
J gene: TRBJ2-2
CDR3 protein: ASYSGELF

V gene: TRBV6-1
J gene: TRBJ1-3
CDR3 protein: ASRRTGSGNTIY

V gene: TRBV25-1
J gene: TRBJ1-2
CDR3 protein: ASSDPGVLGYGYT

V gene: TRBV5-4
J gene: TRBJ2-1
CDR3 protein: ASSLASLPNEQF

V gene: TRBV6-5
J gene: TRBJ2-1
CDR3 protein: ASSYSRQGRSEQF

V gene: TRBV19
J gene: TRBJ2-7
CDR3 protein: ASSIGRAYEQY

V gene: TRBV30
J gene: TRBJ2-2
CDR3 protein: AWSRTTGELF

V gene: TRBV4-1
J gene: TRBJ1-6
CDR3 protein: ASSQDGGQGSYNSPLH

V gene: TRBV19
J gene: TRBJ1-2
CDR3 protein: ASNFGTENGYT

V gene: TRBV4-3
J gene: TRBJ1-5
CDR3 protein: ASSQNRGSNQPQH

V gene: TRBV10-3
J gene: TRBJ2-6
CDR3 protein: ADGQGATGANVLT

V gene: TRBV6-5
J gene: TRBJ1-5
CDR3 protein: ASSYSLGVGQPQH

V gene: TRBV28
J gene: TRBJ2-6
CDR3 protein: ASNLGQGYSGANVLT

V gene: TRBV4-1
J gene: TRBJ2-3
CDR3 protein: ASSQVVVRTDTQY

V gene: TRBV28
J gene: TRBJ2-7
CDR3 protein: ASSKRLAESYEQY

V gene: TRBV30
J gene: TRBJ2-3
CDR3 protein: AWRWGRSTDTQY

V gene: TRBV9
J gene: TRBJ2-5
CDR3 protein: ASSVSPGGYQETQY

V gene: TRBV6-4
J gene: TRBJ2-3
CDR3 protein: ASSDKASGGKDTQY

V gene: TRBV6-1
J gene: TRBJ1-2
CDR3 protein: ASSLTSIYGYT

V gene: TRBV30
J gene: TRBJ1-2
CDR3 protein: AWSVPSGANYGYT

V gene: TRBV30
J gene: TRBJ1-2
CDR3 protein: AWGRGQDDFLNYGYT

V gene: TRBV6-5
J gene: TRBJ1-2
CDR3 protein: ASTDVGGNNYGYT

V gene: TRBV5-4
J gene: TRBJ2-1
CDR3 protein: ASSAGQGDEQF

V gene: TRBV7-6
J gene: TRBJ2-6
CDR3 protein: ASSPLTSGGASGANVLT

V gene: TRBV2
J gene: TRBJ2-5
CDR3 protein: ASSYRDREAETQY

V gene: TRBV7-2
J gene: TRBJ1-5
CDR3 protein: ASSSTGGNQPQH

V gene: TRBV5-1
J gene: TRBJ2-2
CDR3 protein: ASSLAPANTGELF

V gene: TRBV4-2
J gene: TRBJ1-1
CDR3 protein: ASSQVLRQGSEAF

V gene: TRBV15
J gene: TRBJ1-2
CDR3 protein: ATSREGRGYGYT

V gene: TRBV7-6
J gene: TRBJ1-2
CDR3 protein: ASSARSGNYT